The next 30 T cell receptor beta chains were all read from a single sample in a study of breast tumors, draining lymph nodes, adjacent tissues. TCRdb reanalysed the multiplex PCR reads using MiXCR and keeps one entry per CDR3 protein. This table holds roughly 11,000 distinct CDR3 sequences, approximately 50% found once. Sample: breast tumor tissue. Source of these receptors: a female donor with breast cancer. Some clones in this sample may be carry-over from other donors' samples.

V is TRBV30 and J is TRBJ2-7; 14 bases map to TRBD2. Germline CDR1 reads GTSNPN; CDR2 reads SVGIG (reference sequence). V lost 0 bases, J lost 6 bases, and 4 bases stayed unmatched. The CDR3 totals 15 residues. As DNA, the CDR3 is TGTGCCTGGAGTGTGTCGACTAGCGGGAGGGTCGAGCAGTACTTC. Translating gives CAWSVSTSGRVEQYF. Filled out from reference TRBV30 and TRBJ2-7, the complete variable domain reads SQTIHQWPATLVQPVGSPLSLECTVEGTSNPNLYWYRQAAGRGLQLLFYSVGIGQISSEVPQNLSASRPQDRQFILSSKKLLLSDSGFYLCAWSVSTSGRVEQYFGPGTRLTVT.

The CDR3 nucleotides read TGTGCCAGTAGTATGTTTTTACACTACGAGCAGTACTTC. It translates to CASSMFLHYEQYF. This chain connects TRBV19 to TRBJ2-7, with unresolved D. Germline assignment: CDR1 LNHDA and CDR2 SQIVND (reference sequence). The CDR3 totals 13 residues. V shed 3 bases and J shed 3 bases, with 9 bases lying between them.

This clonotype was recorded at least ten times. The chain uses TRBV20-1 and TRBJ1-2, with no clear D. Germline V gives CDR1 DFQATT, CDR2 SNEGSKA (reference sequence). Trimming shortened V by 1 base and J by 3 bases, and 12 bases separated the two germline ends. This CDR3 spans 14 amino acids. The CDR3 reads CSARGAGMDYGYTF. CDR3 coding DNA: TGCAGTGCTAGAGGTGCGGGGATGGACTATGGCTACACCTTC.

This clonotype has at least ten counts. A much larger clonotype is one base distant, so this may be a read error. CDR3 in DNA: TGCAGTGCTGCCCGTAGCTCCTACGATGAGCAGTTCTTC. Translating gives CSAARSSYDEQFF. V usage is TRBV20-1 and J usage is TRBJ2-1; D is uncertain. CDR3 length: 13 residues. Germline V lookup: CDR1 DFQATT, CDR2 SNEGSKA (reference sequence).

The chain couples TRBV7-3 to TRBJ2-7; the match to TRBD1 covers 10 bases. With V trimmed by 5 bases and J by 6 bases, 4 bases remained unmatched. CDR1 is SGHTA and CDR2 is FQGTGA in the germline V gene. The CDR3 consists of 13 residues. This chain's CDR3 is CASSGDRGGEQYF. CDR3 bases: TGTGCCAGCAGCGGGGACAGGGGAGGCGAGCAGTACTTC.

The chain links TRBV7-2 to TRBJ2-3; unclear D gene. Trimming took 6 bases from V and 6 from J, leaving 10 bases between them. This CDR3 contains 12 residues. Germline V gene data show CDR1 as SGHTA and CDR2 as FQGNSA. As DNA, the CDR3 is TGTGCCAGCAGTCCCAGTTTGGATACGCAGTATTTT. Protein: CASSPSLDTQYF.

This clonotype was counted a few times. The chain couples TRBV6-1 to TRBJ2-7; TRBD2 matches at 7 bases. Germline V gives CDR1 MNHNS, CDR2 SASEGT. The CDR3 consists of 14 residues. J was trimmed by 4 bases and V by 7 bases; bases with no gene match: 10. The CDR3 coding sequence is TGTGCCAGCAAGGCCCAGCGGGATTTATACGAGCAGTACTTC. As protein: CASKAQRDLYEQYF.

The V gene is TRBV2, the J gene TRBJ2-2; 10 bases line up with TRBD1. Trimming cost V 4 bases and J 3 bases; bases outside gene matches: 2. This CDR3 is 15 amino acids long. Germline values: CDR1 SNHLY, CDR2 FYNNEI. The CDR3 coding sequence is TGTGCCAGCAGTGGACAGGGGGCGGACACCGGGGAGCTGTTTTTT. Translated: CASSGQGADTGELFF.

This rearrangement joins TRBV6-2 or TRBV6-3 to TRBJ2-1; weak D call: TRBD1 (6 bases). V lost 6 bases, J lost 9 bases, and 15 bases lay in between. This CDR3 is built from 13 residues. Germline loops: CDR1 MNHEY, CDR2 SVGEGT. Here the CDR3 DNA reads TGTGCCAGCAGGGGGTCCAGGGGAAGTGAGCAGTTCTTC. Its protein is CASRGSRGSEQFF.

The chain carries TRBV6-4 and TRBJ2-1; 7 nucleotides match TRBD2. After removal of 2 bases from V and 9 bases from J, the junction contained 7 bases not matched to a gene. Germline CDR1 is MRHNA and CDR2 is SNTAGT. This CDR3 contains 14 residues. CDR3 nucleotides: TGTGCCAGCAGTGACGTTGCGGGAGTCTCTGAGCAGTTCTTC. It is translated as CASSDVAGVSEQFF.

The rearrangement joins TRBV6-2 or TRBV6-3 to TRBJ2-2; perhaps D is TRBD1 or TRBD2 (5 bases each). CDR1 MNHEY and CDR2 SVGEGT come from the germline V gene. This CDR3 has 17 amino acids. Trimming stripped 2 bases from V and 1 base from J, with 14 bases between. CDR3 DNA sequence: TGTGCCAGCAGTTACAACGCCGGGACCCTGAACACCGGGGAGCTGTTTTTT. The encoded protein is CASSYNAGTLNTGELFF.

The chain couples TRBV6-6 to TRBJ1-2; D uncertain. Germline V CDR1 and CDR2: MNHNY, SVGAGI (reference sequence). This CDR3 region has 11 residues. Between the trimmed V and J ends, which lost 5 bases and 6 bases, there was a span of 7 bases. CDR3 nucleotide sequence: TGTGCCAGCAGTGGGCAGAATGGCTACACCTTC. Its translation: CASSGQNGYTF.

This CDR3 is CASSLLARTDTQYF. CDR3 in DNA: TGTGCCAGCAGCTTGTTGGCTCGCACAGATACGCAGTATTTT. This sequence joins TRBV5-6 and TRBJ2-3; D remains ambiguous. The CDR3 contains 14 residues. Per the germline V gene, CDR1 is SGHDT and CDR2 is YYEEEE. Trimming pared 1 base from V and 1 base from J, leaving 7 bases between.

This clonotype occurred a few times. For the CDR3, the DNA is TGCAGTTTTAAGGGAACTCTAGCAATAGGGGGGGGCTACACCTTC. Encoded protein: CSFKGTLAIGGGYTF. The chain carries TRBV29-1 and TRBJ1-2, with D tentatively TRBD1 (6 bases). CDR3 length equals 15 residues. The germline V gene has CDR1 SQVTM and CDR2 ANQGSEA.

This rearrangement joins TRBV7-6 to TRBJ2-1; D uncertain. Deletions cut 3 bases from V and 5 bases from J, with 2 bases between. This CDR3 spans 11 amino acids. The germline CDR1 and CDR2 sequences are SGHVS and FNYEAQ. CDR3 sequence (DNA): TGTGCCAGCAGCTTGGACAATGAGCAGTTCTTC. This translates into CASSLDNEQFF. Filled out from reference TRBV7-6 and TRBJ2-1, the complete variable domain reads GAGVSQSPRYKVTKRGQDVALRCDPISGHVSLYWYRQALGQGPEFLTYFNYEAQQDKSGLPNDRFSAERPEGSISTLTIQRTEQRDSAMYRCASSLDNEQFFGPGTRLTVL.

CDR3 in amino acids: CSVDFSRGDEQFF. The CDR3, as DNA: TGCAGCGTTGATTTCTCTAGGGGCGATGAGCAGTTCTTC. The chain joins TRBV29-1 to TRBJ2-1; maybe TRBD1 (5 bases). The V and J ends lost 3 bases and 8 bases respectively, with 14 bases between them. The CDR3 length is 13 residues. Looked up from germline, CDR1 is SQVTM and CDR2 is ANQGSEA.

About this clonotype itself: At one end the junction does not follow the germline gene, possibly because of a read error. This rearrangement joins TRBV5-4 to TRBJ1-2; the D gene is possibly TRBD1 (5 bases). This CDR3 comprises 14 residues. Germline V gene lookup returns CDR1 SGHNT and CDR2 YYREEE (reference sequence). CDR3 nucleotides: TGCGCCAGCAGCCAAGATTCAGGGTTCTATGGCTACACCTTC. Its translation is CASSQDSGFYGYTF.

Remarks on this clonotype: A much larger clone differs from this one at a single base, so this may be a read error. The CDR3 DNA sequence: TGTGCCAGCAGCTTAGTAGATGCGCAGTATTTT. Residues: CASSLVDAQYF. The chain recombines TRBV7-2 with TRBJ2-3; D ambiguous. CDR1 is SGHTA and CDR2 is FQGNSA in the germline V gene. This CDR3 is built from 11 residues.

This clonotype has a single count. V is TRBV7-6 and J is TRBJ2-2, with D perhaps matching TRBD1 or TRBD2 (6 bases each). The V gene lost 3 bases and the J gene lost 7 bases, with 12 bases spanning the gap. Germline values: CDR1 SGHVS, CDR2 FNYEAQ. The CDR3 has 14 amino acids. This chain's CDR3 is CASSLGGADGELFF. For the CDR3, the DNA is TGTGCCAGCAGCTTGGGGGGCGCTGACGGGGAGCTGTTTTTT.

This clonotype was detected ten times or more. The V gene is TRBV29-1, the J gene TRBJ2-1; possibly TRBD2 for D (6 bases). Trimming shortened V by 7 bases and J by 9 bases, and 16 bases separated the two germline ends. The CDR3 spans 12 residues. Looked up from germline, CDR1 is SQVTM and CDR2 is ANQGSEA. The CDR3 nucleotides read TGCAGCGCCCTCCGGGACTCGATTGAGCAGTTCTTC. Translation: CSALRDSIEQFF.

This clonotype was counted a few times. The CDR3 is CASSAQGQRRQPQHF. The CDR3 DNA is TGTGCCAGTAGCGCCCAGGGACAGAGGAGGCAGCCCCAGCATTTT. The gene calls are TRBV19 and TRBJ1-5; 7 nucleotides match TRBD1. V shed 6 bases and J 7 bases; nucleotides not matched to a gene: 12. CDR3 length: 15 amino acids. Germline V gene lookup returns CDR1 LNHDA and CDR2 SQIVND (reference sequence).

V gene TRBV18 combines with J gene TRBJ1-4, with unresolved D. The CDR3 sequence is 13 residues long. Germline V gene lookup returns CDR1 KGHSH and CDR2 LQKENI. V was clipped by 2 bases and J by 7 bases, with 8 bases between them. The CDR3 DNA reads TGTGCCAGCTCACCAAGGGAGGGTGAAAAACTGTTTTTT. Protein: CASSPREGEKLFF. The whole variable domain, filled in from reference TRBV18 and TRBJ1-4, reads NAGVMQNPRHLVRRRGQEARLRCSPMKGHSHVYWYRQLPEEGLKFMVYLQKENIIDESGMPKERFSAEFPKEGPSILRIQQVVRGDSAAYFCASSPREGEKLFFGSGTQLSVL.

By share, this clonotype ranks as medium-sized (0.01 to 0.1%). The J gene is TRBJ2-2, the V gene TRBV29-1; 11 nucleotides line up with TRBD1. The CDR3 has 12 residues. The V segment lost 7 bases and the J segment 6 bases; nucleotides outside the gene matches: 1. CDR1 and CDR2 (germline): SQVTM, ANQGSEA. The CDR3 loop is CSGGQGAGELFF. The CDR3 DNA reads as TGCAGCGGGGGACAGGGGGCCGGGGAGCTGTTTTTT.

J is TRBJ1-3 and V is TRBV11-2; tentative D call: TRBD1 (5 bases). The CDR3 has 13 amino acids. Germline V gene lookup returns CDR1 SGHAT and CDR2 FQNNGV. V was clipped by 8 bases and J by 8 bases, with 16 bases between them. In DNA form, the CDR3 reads TGTGCCAGCCCCCCCAGGGAGGGAGACACCATATATTTT. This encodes CASPPREGDTIYF.

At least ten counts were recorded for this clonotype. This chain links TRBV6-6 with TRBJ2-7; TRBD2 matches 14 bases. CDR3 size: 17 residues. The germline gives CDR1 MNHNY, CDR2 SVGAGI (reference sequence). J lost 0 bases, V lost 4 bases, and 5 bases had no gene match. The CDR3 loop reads CASSSRTSGGNSYEQYF. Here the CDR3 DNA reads TGTGCCAGCAGTTCCAGGACTAGCGGGGGGAACTCCTACGAGCAGTACTTC.

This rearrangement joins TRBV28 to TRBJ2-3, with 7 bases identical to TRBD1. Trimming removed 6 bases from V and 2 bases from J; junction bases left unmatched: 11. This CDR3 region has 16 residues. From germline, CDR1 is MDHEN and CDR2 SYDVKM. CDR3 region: CASRGRTGTNTDTQYF. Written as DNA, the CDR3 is TGTGCCAGCAGAGGTAGGACAGGCACCAACACAGATACGCAGTATTTT.

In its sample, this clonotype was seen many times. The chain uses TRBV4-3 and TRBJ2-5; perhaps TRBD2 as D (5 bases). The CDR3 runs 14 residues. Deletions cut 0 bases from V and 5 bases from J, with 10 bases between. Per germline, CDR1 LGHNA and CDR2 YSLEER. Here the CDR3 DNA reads TGCGCCAGCAGCCAAGATGTTGGACTGGAGACCCAGTACTTC. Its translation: CASSQDVGLETQYF.

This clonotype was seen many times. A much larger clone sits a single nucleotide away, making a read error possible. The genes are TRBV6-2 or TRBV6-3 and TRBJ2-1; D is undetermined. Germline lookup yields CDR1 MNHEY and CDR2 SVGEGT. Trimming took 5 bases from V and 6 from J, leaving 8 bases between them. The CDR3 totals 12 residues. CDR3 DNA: TGTGCCAGCAGTCACTACAGCAATGAGCAGTTCTTC. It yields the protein CASSHYSNEQFF.

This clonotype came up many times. The CDR3 reads CATSQGSYEQYF. CDR3 DNA sequence: TGTGCCACCAGTCAGGGTTCCTACGAGCAGTACTTC. The chain combines TRBV24-1 with TRBJ2-7; D is possibly TRBD1 (5 bases). Germline V gene data show CDR1 as KGHDR and CDR2 as SFDVKD. V was pared by 6 bases and J by 1 base, with 6 bases between. The CDR3 loop spans 12 amino acids.

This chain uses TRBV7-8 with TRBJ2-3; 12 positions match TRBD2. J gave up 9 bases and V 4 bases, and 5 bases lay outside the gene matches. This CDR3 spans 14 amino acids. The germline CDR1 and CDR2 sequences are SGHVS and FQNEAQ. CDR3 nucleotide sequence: TGTGCCAGCAGCTCTAGCGGGGGGGAGGGGACGCAGTATTTT. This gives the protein CASSSSGGEGTQYF.